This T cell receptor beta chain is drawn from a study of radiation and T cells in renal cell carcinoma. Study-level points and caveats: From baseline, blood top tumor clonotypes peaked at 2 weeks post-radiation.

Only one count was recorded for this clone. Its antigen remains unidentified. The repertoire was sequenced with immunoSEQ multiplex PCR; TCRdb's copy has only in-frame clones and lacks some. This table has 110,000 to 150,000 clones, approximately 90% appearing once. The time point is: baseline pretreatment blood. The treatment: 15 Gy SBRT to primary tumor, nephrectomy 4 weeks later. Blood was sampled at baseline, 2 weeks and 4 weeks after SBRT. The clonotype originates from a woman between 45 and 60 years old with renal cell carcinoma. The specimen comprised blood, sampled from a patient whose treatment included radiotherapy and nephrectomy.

CDR3 residues: CASKVRGQANEQFF. As DNA, the CDR3 is TGTGCCAGTAAGGTCCGGGGGCAGGCCAATGAGCAGTTCTTC. The V gene is TRBV19, the J gene TRBJ2-1; D may match TRBD1 or TRBD2 (6 bases each). The CDR3 loop spans 14 amino acids. Germline CDR1 and CDR2: LNHDA and SQIVND (reference sequence). Trimming removed 7 bases at V and 6 bases at J, with 16 bases between.